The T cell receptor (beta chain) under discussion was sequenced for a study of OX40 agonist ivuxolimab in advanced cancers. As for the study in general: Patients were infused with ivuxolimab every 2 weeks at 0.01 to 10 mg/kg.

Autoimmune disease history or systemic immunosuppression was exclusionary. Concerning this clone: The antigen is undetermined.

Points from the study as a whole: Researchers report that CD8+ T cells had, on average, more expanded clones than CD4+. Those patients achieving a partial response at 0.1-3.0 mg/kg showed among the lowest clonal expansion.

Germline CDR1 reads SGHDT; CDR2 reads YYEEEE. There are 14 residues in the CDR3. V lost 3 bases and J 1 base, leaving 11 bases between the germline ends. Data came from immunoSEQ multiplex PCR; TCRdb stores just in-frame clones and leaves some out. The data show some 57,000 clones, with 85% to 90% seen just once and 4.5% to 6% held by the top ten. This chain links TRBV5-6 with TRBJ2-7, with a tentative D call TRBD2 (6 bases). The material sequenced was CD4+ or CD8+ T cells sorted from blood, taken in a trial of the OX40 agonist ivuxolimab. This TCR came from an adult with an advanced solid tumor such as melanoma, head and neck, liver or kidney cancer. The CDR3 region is CASSSGGRSYEQYF. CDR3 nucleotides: TGTGCCAGCAGCTCCGGAGGGAGGTCCTACGAGCAGTACTTC.